A single sample gave rise to the 3 T cell receptor beta chains below, sequenced in a study of blood T cell repertoires in COVID-19. Data came from immunoSEQ multiplex PCR; TCRdb stores just in-frame clones and leaves some out. The sample contains about 180,000 clones, roughly four fifths of which appear only once. The sample was peripheral blood. The receptors shown here come from a woman in her 70s with COVID-19, enrolled during active disease.

The rearrangement uses TRBV19 and TRBJ1-5, with a possible D match to TRBD1 (6 bases). Germline V gives CDR1 LNHDA, CDR2 SQIVND (reference sequence). Trimming stripped 3 bases from V and 5 bases from J, with 14 bases between. The CDR3 is made up of 15 amino acids. CDR3 nucleotide sequence: TGTGCCAGTAGTATGGATAGACAGGCCCATCAGCCCCAGCATTTT. This encodes CASSMDRQAHQPQHF.

V gene TRBV6-5 combines with J gene TRBJ2-1, with a possible D match to TRBD1 (6 bases). CDR1 is MNHEY, CDR2 SVGAGI, per germline. Trimming cost V 8 bases and J 9 bases, with 11 bases left between them. The CDR3 is 11 residues long. The chain's CDR3 is CASARQVEQFF. The CDR3 DNA reads TGTGCCAGCGCGAGACAGGTTGAGCAGTTCTTC.

The chain couples TRBV6-5 to TRBJ1-5; D remains unclear. This CDR3 is built from 11 residues. Trimming shortened V by 2 bases and J by 12 bases, and 8 bases separated the two germline ends. Germline-derived CDR1 and CDR2 are MNHEY and SVGAGI. Here the CDR3 reads CASSYKGDQHF. CDR3 in DNA: TGTGCCAGCAGTTACAAAGGAGACCAGCATTTT.